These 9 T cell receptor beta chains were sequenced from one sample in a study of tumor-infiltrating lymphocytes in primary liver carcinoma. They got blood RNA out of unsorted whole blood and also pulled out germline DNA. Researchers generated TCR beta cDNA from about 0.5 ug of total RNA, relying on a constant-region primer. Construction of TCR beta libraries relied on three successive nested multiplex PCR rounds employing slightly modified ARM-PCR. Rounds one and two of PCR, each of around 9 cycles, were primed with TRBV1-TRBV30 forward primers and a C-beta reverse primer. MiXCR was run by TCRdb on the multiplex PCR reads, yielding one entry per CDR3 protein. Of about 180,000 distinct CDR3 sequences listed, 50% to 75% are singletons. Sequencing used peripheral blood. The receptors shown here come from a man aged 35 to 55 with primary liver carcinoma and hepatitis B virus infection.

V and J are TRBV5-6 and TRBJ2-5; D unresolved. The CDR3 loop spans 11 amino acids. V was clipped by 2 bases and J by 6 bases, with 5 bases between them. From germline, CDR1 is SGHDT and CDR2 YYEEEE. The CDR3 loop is CASSLQQTQYF. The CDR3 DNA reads TGTGCCAGCAGCTTACAGCAGACCCAGTACTTC.

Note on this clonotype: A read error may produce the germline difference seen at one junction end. The CDR3: CVSISTGTGGTPDALYGYTF. The DNA of the CDR3 is TGTGTCAGCATTTCGACCGGGACAGGGGGAACCCCCGACGCCCTCTATGGCTACACCTTC. The chain carries TRBV28 and TRBJ1-2; TRBD1 matches 11 bases. The germline V gene encodes CDR1 MDHEN and CDR2 SYDVKM. The CDR3 sequence is 20 residues long.

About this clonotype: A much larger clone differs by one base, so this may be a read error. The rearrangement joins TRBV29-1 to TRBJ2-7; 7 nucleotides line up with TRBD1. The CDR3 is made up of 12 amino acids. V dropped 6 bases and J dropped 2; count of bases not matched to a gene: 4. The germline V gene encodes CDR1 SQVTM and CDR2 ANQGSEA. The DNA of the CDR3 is TGCAGCGTCGAGGACAGGCCCTACGAGCAGTACTTC. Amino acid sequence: CSVEDRPYEQYF.

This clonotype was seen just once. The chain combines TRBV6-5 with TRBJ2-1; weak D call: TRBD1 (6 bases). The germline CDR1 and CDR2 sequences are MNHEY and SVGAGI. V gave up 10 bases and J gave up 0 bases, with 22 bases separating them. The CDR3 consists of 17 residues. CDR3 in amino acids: CAIRSGTPFRSYNEQFF. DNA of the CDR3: TGTGCCATCAGATCCGGGACACCATTTCGCTCCTACAATGAGCAGTTCTTC.

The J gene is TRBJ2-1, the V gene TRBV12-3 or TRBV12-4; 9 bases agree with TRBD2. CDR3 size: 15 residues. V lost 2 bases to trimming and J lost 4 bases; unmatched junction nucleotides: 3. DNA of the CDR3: TGTGCCAGCAGTTTATCTAGCGGGGAGTACAATGAGCAGTTCTTC. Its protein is CASSLSSGEYNEQFF.

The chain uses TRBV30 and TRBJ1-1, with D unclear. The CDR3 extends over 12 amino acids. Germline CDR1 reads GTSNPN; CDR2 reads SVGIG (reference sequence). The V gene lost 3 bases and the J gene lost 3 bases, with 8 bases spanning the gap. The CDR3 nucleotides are TGTGCCTGGAGCCCAAGGGACACTGAAGCTTTCTTT. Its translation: CAWSPRDTEAFF.

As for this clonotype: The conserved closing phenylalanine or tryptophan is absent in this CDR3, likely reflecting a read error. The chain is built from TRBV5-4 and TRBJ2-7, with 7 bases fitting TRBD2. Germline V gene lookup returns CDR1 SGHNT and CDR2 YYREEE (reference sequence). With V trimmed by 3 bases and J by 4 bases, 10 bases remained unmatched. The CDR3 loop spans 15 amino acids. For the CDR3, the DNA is TGTGCCAGCAGCTCCGGACTAGTAGAGGGATACGAGCAGTACTTA. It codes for CASSSGLVEGYEQYL.

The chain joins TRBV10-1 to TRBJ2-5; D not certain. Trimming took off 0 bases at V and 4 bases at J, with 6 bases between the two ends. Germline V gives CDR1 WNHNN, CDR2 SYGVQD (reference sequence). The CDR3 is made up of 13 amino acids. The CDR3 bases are TGCGCCAGCAGTGAGTCCCCCTCAGAGACCCAGTACTTC. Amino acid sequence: CASSESPSETQYF.

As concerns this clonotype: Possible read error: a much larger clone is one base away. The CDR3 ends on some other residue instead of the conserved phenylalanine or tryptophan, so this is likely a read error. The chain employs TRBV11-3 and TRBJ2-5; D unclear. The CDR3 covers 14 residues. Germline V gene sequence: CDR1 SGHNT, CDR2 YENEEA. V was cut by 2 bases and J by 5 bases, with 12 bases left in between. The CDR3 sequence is CASSLYSTAETQYS. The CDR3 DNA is TGTGCCAGCAGCTTATACTCTACGGCGGAGACCCAGTACTCC.